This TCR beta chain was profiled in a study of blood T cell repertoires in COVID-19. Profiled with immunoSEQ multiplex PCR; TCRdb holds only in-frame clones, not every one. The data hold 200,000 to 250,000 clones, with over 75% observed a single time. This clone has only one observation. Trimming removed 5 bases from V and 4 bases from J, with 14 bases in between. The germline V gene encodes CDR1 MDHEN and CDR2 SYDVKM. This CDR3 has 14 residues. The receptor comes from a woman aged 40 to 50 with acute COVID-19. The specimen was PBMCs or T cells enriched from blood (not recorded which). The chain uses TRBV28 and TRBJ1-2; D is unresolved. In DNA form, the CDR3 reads TGTGCCAGCAGTGTCCTAATTCGGGGCTATGGCTACACCTTC. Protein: CASSVLIRGYGYTF.